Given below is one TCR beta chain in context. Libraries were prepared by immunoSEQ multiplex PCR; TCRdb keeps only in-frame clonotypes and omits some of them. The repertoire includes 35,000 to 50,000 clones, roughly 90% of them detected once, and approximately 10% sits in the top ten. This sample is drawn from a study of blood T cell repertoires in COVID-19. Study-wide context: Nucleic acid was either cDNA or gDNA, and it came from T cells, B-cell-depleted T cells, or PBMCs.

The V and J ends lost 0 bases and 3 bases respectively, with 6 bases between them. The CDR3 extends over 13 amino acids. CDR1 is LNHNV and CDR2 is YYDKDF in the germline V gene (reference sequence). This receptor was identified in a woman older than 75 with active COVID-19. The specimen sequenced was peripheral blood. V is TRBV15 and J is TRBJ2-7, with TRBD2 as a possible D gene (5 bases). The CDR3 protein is CATSRDRGYEQYF. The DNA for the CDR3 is TGTGCCACCAGCAGAGATCGGGGCTACGAGCAGTACTTC.